Listed below are T cell receptor beta chains from one sample, sequenced in a study of vaccination and CD4 T cells after COVID-19. Their target antigens are unknown. Via MiXCR, TCRdb re-called the PCR reads, giving one row per CDR3 protein. The data hold about 12,000 distinct CDR3 sequences, with 44% observed a single time. Material for sequencing was CD4+ T cells from blood, cultured in vitro. These receptors all come from a human donor who had recovered from COVID-19. Both conserved end residues are part of each CDR3. Each record gives: CDR3 length, J gene, clone size, V gene, D gene, CDR3 protein, CDR3 DNA. D genes are given only for firm matches. The size entry is marked missing in some rows and otherwise reads once, few, many or a size class.

13 TRBJ1-5 - TRBV7-8 - CASSFGLRQTQHF TGTGCCAGCAGCTTTGGTCTTCGGCAAACCCAGCATTTT
16 TRBJ2-7 - TRBV6-2/TRBV6-3 - CASSSLSRGPSYEQYF TGTGCCAGCAGTTCCCTTTCGCGGGGGCCCTCCTACGAGCAGTACTTC
20 TRBJ2-7 - TRBV7-2 TRBD1 CASSLPIIQSGQGFSYEQYF TGTGCCAGCAGCTTACCTATCATTCAATCGGGACAGGGGTTCTCCTACGAGCAGTACTTC
13 TRBJ2-7 - TRBV24-1 - CATSDLTNGKQYF TGTGCCACCAGTGATTTAACGAACGGGAAGCAGTACTTC
16 TRBJ2-7 - TRBV7-9 - CASSQAGTQSSYEQYF TGTGCCAGCAGTCAAGCCGGGACACAGAGCTCCTACGAGCAGTACTTC
17 TRBJ1-6 - TRBV7-2 - CASSSGRAPYYNSPLHF TGTGCCAGCAGCTCAGGGCGGGCCCCTTACTATAATTCACCCCTCCACTTT
14 TRBJ1-2 - TRBV15 - CATSREYGLEGYTF TGTGCCACCAGCAGAGAGTACGGGCTCGAAGGCTACACCTTC
16 TRBJ2-2 few TRBV18 - CASSPPSAQRTGELFF TGTGCCAGCTCACCACCATCTGCCCAGCGAACCGGGGAGCTGTTTTTT
11 TRBJ1-1 - TRBV30 - CAWNTNTEAFF TGTGCCTGGAACACGAACACTGAAGCTTTCTTT
14 TRBJ2-3 few TRBV10-3 - CAISALTSTDTQYF TGTGCCATCAGTGCCCTTACTAGCACAGATACGCAGTATTTT
14 TRBJ2-3 once TRBV7-3 - CASSKAGLADTQYF TGTGCCAGCAGCAAGGCGGGTTTGGCAGATACGCAGTATTTT
15 TRBJ2-7 - TRBV7-9 TRBD1 CASSPRDRFSYEQYF TGTGCCAGCAGCCCCCGGGACAGGTTCTCCTACGAGCAGTACTTC
15 TRBJ2-5 - TRBV7-3 - CASSLDSASRETQYF TGTGCCAGCAGCTTAGACTCAGCTTCAAGGGAGACCCAGTACTTC
15 TRBJ2-7 - TRBV29-1 TRBD1 CSVGQGAGGSYEQYF TGCAGCGTTGGTCAAGGGGCAGGGGGCTCCTACGAGCAGTACTTC
14 TRBJ2-7 - TRBV6-5 - CASSYKFVGNEQYF TGTGCCAGCAGTTACAAGTTTGTGGGCAACGAGCAGTACTTC
15 TRBJ1-2 few TRBV20-1 - CSARAGGLGAYGYTF TGCAGTGCTAGAGCTGGGGGGCTGGGGGCTTATGGCTACACCTTC
19 TRBJ2-5 - TRBV7-3 TRBD2 CASSLGFGASGTLKETQYF TGTGCCAGCAGCTTAGGGTTTGGGGCTAGCGGGACCCTAAAAGAGACCCAGTACTTC
14 TRBJ2-3 - TRBV10-3 TRBD1 CATGPGTGDYTQYF TGTGCCACCGGCCCCGGGACAGGGGATTATACGCAGTATTTT
12 TRBJ1-6 few TRBV9 - CASSVEEDRLHF TGTGCCAGCAGCGTAGAGGAGGACCGCCTCCACTTT
17 TRBJ2-6 - TRBV7-9 TRBD1 CASGQGVLNSGANVLTF TGTGCCAGCGGCCAGGGGGTCCTGAACTCTGGGGCCAACGTCCTGACTTTC
15 TRBJ2-1 medium-sized TRBV20-1 TRBD2 CSARGGLAGINEQFF TGCAGTGCTAGAGGGGGACTAGCGGGAATAAATGAGCAGTTCTTC
14 TRBJ1-1 - TRBV2 - CASSVGASNTEAFF TGTGCCAGCAGCGTGGGAGCATCGAACACTGAAGCTTTCTTT
12 TRBJ2-7 - TRBV7-9 - CASSLSGRVQYF TGTGCCAGCAGCTTAAGCGGCAGGGTGCAGTACTTC
15 TRBJ2-1 - TRBV7-2 - CASSLVGLSRHEQFF TGTGCCAGCAGCTTGGTAGGGCTCAGCCGTCATGAGCAGTTCTTC
15 TRBJ1-1 - TRBV30 - CAWSAIRRTVTEAFF TGTGCCTGGAGTGCCATCCGCCGGACAGTCACTGAAGCTTTCTTT
15 TRBJ1-2 few TRBV20-1 - CSARSSPGHLYGYTF TGCAGTGCAAGGTCCTCGCCGGGACACCTGTATGGCTACACCTTC
13 TRBJ2-7 - TRBV10-1 TRBD1 CASARQGAYEQYF TGCGCCAGCGCACGACAGGGAGCCTACGAGCAGTACTTC
14 TRBJ2-3 - TRBV5-4 TRBD2 CASSAGLSTDTQYF TGTGCCAGCAGCGCGGGACTAAGCACAGATACGCAGTATTTT
16 TRBJ1-6 - TRBV6-2/TRBV6-3 TRBD1 CASTPSTGLRNSPLHF TGTGCCAGCACCCCATCGACAGGGCTCCGGAATTCACCCCTCCACTTT
16 TRBJ1-5 - TRBV7-8 TRBD1 CASSLRQGASNQPQHF TGTGCCAGCAGCTTAAGGCAGGGGGCGAGCAATCAGCCCCAGCATTTT
15 TRBJ2-2 - TRBV11-3 - CASSLGRFGTGELFF TGTGCCAGCAGCTTAGGGCGTTTTGGCACCGGGGAGCTGTTTTTT
14 TRBJ1-2 - TRBV29-1 TRBD1 CSVEAQGDNYGYTF TGCAGCGTTGAAGCTCAGGGGGATAACTATGGCTACACCTTC
13 TRBJ1-5 - TRBV14 - CASSQGANQPQHF TGTGCCAGCAGCCAAGGAGCAAATCAGCCCCAGCATTTT
13 TRBJ2-1 - TRBV30 - CAWSGGGLPRLFF TGTGCCTGGAGTGGAGGGGGACTCCCCCGCCTGTTCTTC
15 TRBJ1-5 - TRBV5-8 - CASSLGGSLNQPQHF TGTGCCAGCAGCTTGGGGGGCAGCCTCAATCAGCCCCAGCATTTT
13 TRBJ1-5 - TRBV6-1 - CASSRQSNQPQHF TGTGCCAGCAGTAGACAGTCCAATCAGCCCCAGCATTTT
13 TRBJ2-7 few TRBV6-2/TRBV6-3 - CATVGHLFYEQYF TGTGCCACCGTGGGACACCTTTTCTACGAGCAGTACTTC
15 TRBJ2-5 - TRBV15 TRBD1 CATSSGQGGQETQYF TGTGCCACCAGCAGTGGACAGGGGGGACAAGAGACCCAGTACTTC
12 TRBJ1-1 - TRBV7-2 - CASSLGGRRAFF TGTGCCAGCAGCTTAGGGGGCAGGAGGGCTTTCTTT
16 TRBJ2-5 - TRBV24-1 - CATSDWGGGRKETQYF TGTGCCACCAGTGACTGGGGTGGGGGTCGAAAAGAGACCCAGTACTTC
14 TRBJ1-4 - TRBV20-1 - CSARDGTLREKLFF TGCAGTGCTAGAGACGGGACCCTGAGGGAAAAACTGTTTTTT
15 TRBJ2-2 few TRBV6-4 - CASRATLANTGELFF TGTGCCAGCAGAGCCACACTCGCGAACACCGGGGAGCTGTTTTTT
15 TRBJ2-2 - TRBV6-1 - CASIGFRIVAGELFF TGTGCCAGCATAGGATTTCGGATCGTGGCCGGGGAGCTGTTTTTT
14 TRBJ1-6 - TRBV6-5 - CASSYGINNSPLHF TGTGCCAGCAGTTACGGGATTAATAATTCACCCCTCCACTTT
11 TRBJ2-5 - TRBV30 - CAGRDFETQYF TGTGCCGGGCGGGATTTCGAGACCCAGTACTTC
13 TRBJ1-1 - TRBV12-3/TRBV12-4 - CASGREGSTEAFF TGTGCCAGCGGGAGGGAGGGGTCCACTGAAGCTTTCTTT
15 TRBJ2-5 - TRBV11-1 - CASSFLAEPQETQYF TGTGCCAGCAGCTTCTTAGCGGAACCTCAAGAGACCCAGTACTTC
15 TRBJ2-5 - TRBV5-6 - CASSLAGRGQETQYF TGTGCCAGCAGCTTGGCTGGAAGGGGGCAAGAGACCCAGTACTTC
16 TRBJ2-3 - TRBV2 TRBD2 CASSGLAGTSTDTQYF TGTGCCAGCAGCGGACTAGCGGGGACTAGCACAGATACGCAGTATTTT
14 TRBJ1-2 few TRBV20-1 - CSASSIQGNYGYTF TGCAGTGCTAGTAGTATTCAGGGTAACTATGGCTACACCTTC
16 TRBJ2-3 few TRBV11-3 TRBD1 CASSPRQGVGTDTQYF TGTGCCAGCAGCCCAAGACAGGGAGTAGGCACAGATACGCAGTATTTT
19 TRBJ1-6 once TRBV5-4 - CASSLFRGSASSYNSPLHF TGTGCCAGCAGCTTGTTTCGGGGCAGTGCCAGCTCCTATAATTCACCCCTCCACTTT
15 TRBJ1-6 - TRBV19 TRBD1 CASAPPGQGHLALHF TGTGCCAGCGCCCCGCCGGGACAGGGTCACTTAGCCCTCCACTTT
15 TRBJ2-7 - TRBV7-6 TRBD2 CASSSRLAGAGEQYF TGTGCCAGCAGCTCGCGACTAGCGGGAGCGGGGGAGCAGTACTTC
12 TRBJ1-2 once TRBV10-2 - CASSGDFSGYTF TGCGCCAGCAGTGGGGACTTCTCTGGCTACACCTTC
15 TRBJ2-5 - TRBV5-1 - CASSLDPRGQETQYF TGCGCCAGCAGCTTGGACCCTCGGGGGCAAGAGACCCAGTACTTC
16 TRBJ2-5 - TRBV11-2 - CASSLVGIGREETQYF TGTGCCAGCAGCTTAGTGGGTATCGGACGAGAAGAGACCCAGTACTTC